Listed below are T cell receptor beta chains from one sample, sequenced in a study of molecular identifiers for immune sequencing clone quantification. One entry per CDR3 protein, called by TCRdb with MiXCR from the PCR reads. Here the sample spans hundreds of thousands of distinct CDR3 sequences, around 25% being singletons. Material for sequencing was naive CD8+ T cells from blood, with Jurkat cell RNA spiked in. Receptors were obtained from a human donor in good health. Some libraries in this study had Jurkat cell RNA spiked in. The CDR3 runs from the conserved cysteine through the conserved F or W. Fields, in order: CDR3 length, D gene, clone size, V gene, J gene, CDR3 DNA, CDR3 protein. The D gene is left open where the match is weak. Size values are once, few and many counts, or a class for expanded clones, and some rows have none.

>16|.|few|TRBV27|TRBJ2-7
TGTGCCAGCAGCCCCTTGCTACCGACCGAGGTTTACGAGCAGTACTTC
CASSPLLPTEVYEQYF
>17|.|few|TRBV4-1|TRBJ1-4
TGCGTCAGCAGCCAATTGGGAATGGGATCAACTAATGAAAAACTGTTTTTT
CVSSQLGMGSTNEKLFF
>16|TRBD1|many|TRBV4-3|TRBJ1-2
TGCGCCAGCAGCCAAGTAAAGACAGGGCGCTCCTATGGCTACACCTTC
CASSQVKTGRSYGYTF
>12|.|.|TRBV20-1|TRBJ1-2
.
CSATDPDYGCTF
>13|.|once|TRBV7-9|TRBJ2-7
TGTGCCAGCGGCGAAACCAATATCAACGAGCAGTACTTC
CASGETNINEQYF
>13|TRBD1|.|TRBV5-6|TRBJ1-6
TGTGCCAGCAGCCCAGACAGGGGAGGTCCCTTCCACTTT
CASSPDRGGPFHF
>13|.|many|TRBV7-9|TRBJ2-7
TGTGCCAGCAGCTTAGTTGGGGGAGCCGAGCAGTACTTC
CASSLVGGAEQYF
>14|.|few|TRBV28|TRBJ2-2
TGTGCCAGCAATGGACTGACGAACACCGGGGAGCTGTTTTTT
CASNGLTNTGELFF
>17|.|many|TRBV6-5|TRBJ2-3
TGTGCCAGCAGTTACGGGCGTGGTTGGGGGCTCACAGATACGCAGTATTTT
CASSYGRGWGLTDTQYF
>15|.|many|TRBV13|TRBJ2-3
TGTGCCAGCAGCCCCCAAGGGGGGAATCCGGATACGCAGTATTTT
CASSPQGGNPDTQYF
>11|.|many|TRBV7-9|TRBJ1-1
TGTGCCAGCAACGAGGGACCCGAAGCTTTCTTT
CASNEGPEAFF
>15|TRBD1|few|TRBV27|TRBJ1-1
TGTGCCAGCAGTTTGCGAGGGGGCTCGAACACTGAAGCTTTCTTT
CASSLRGGSNTEAFF
>15|TRBD1|few|TRBV5-5|TRBJ1-6
TGTGCCAGCAGCTCGACGGGACAGAATAATTCACCCCTCCACTTT
CASSSTGQNNSPLHF
>14|TRBD2|many|TRBV20-1|TRBJ2-7
TGCAGTGCTGAGACTAGCGGTAGCTCCTACGAGCAGTACTTC
CSAETSGSSYEQYF
>12|.|.|TRBV20-1|TRBJ1-1
TGCAGTGCTAGTTCTTTGAACACTGAAACTTTCTTT
CSASSLNTETFF
>13|.|many|TRBV7-8|TRBJ2-7
TGTGCCAGCAGGTCCGGGGAAGAACTATTGCAGTACTTC
CASRSGEELLQYF
>15|.|.|TRBV19|TRBJ1-4
TGTGCCAGTAGTATTATGCAGGCTTCCAATGAAAAACTGTTTTTT
CASSIMQASNEKLFF
>15|.|many|TRBV6-2/TRBV6-3|TRBJ2-3
TGTGCCAGCAGTTACCCTTGGAGCGACACAGATACGCAGTATTTT
CASSYPWSDTDTQYF
>12|.|once|TRBV20-1|TRBJ1-2
TGCAGTGCTATTAGCGGTTCCTATGGCTACACCTTC
CSAISGSYGYTF
>14|TRBD1|few|TRBV4-3|TRBJ2-1
TGCGCCAGCAGCCACGGACAGGACTACAATGAGCAGTTCTTC
CASSHGQDYNEQFF
>13|.|many|TRBV19|TRBJ1-2
TGTGCCAGTAGTATAGGAGAATACTATGGCTACACCTTC
CASSIGEYYGYTF
>16|.|once|TRBV7-9|TRBJ1-2
TGTGCCAGCAGCTTAACTAATGTTCCAAAGCCCTATGGCTACACCTTC
CASSLTNVPKPYGYTF
>15|.|many|TRBV14|TRBJ2-3
TGTGCCAGCAGCCAAGATACCACTATGGCAGATACGCAGTATTTT
CASSQDTTMADTQYF
>15|TRBD2|few|TRBV6-5|TRBJ2-1
TGTGCCAGCAGATTAGCGGGAGCGTCCTACAATGAGCAGTTCTTC
CASRLAGASYNEQFF
>12|.|many|TRBV12-3/TRBV12-4|TRBJ2-3
TGTGCCAGCAGCTTGTACACAGATACGCAGTATTTT
CASSLYTDTQYF
>11|.|few|TRBV29-1|TRBJ1-2
TGCAGCGTTGAATACGAGTATGGCTACACCTTC
CSVEYEYGYTF
>15|TRBD2|.|TRBV13|TRBJ2-5
TGTGCCAGCAGCTTAAGACTAGCGGTACAAGAGCCCCCGTACTTC
CASSLRLAVQEPPYF
>16|.|.|TRBV4-2|TRBJ2-3
TGTGCCAGCAGCCAAGGGGCCAGGGGGGTCGCAGATACGCAGTATTTT
CASSQGARGVADTQYF
>16|TRBD2|few|TRBV4-3|TRBJ2-7
TGCGCCAGCAGCCCCACACTAGCGGGAGGGGCCTACGAGCAGTACTTC
CASSPTLAGGAYEQYF
>12|.|few|TRBV29-1|TRBJ2-1
TGCAGCGTACAACTCCAGGGAAATGAGCAGTTCTTC
CSVQLQGNEQFF
>15|.|many|TRBV12-3/TRBV12-4|TRBJ2-3
TGTGCCAGCAGTCCCGGAGTCGGATCCACAGATACGCAGTATTTT
CASSPGVGSTDTQYF
>15|.|many|TRBV5-6|TRBJ2-4
TGTGCCAGCAGTCCTTCCCTTGGGGGCAAAAACATTCAGTACTTC
CASSPSLGGKNIQYF
>13|.|few|TRBV20-1|TRBJ2-1
TGCAGTGCTAGACAGTCCTCCTACAATGAGCAGTTCTTC
CSARQSSYNEQFF
>11|.|few|TRBV25-1|TRBJ2-5
TGTGCCAGCAGTGTTCCAGAGACCCGGTACTTC
CASSVPETRYF
>13|.|few|TRBV7-6|TRBJ1-1
TGTGCCAGCAGCCTAGGTTTGGGTATGGAAGCTTTCTTT
CASSLGLGMEAFF
>15|.|once|TRBV12-3/TRBV12-4|TRBJ2-1
TGTGCCAGCAGTTTCGGGGCACCTACCTACAATGAGCGGTTCTTC
CASSFGAPTYNERFF
>14|.|many|TRBV30|TRBJ2-4
TGTGCCTGGAGTTCGGAGGAGGGAGCGGACATTCAGTACTTC
CAWSSEEGADIQYF